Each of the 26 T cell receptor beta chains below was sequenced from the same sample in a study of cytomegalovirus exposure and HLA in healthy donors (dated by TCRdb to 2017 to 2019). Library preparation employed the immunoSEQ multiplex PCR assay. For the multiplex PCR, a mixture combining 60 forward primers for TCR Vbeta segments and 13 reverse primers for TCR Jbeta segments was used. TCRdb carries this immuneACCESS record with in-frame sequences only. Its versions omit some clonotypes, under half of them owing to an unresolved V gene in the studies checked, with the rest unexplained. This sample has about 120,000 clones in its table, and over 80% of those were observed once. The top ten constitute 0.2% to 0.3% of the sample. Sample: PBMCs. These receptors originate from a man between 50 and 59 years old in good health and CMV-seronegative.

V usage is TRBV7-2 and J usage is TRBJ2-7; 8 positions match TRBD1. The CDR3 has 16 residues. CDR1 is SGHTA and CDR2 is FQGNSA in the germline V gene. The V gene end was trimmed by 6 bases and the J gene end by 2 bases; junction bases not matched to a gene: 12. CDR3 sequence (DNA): TGTGCCAGCAGTCCCCGGACAGGGAGTGAGGCCTACGAGCAGTACTTC. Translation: CASSPRTGSEAYEQYF.

CDR3 amino acids: CASSLGQGDYEQYF. The CDR3, as DNA: TGTGCCAGCAGCTTAGGGCAGGGTGACTACGAGCAGTACTTC. V is TRBV7-9 and J is TRBJ2-7; D is perhaps TRBD1 (5 bases). CDR1 and CDR2 (germline): SEHNR, FQNEAQ (reference sequence). Trimming removed 1 base from V and 3 bases from J, with 10 bases in between. The CDR3 is 14 amino acids.

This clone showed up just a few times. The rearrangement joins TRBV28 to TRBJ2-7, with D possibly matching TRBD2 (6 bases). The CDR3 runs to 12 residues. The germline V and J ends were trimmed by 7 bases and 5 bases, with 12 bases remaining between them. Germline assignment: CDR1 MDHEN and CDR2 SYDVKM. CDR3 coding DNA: TGTGCCAGCAACCCCCCGGGGGACGAGCAGTACTTC. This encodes CASNPPGDEQYF.

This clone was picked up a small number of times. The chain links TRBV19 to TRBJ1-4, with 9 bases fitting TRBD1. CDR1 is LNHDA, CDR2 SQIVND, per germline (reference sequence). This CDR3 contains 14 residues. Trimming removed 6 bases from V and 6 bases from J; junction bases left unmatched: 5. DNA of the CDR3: TGTGCCAGTAGCAACAGGGGGCGCCATGAAAAACTGTTTTTT. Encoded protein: CASSNRGRHEKLFF. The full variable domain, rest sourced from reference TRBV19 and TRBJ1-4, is DGGITQSPKYLFRKEGQNVTLSCEQNLNHDAMYWYRQDPGQGLRLIYYSQIVNDFQKGDIAEGYSVSREKKESFPLTVTSAQKNPTAFYLCASSNRGRHEKLFFGSGTQLSVL.

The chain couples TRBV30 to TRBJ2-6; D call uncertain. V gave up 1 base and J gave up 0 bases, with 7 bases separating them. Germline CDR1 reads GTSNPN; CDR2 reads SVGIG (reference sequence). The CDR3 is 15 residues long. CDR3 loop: CAWSGESSGANVLTF. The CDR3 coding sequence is TGTGCCTGGAGTGGAGAAAGCTCTGGGGCCAACGTCCTGACTTTC.

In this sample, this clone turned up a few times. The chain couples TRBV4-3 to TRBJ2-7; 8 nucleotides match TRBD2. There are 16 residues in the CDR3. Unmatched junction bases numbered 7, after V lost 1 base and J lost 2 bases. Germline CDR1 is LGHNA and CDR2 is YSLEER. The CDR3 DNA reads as TGCGCCAGCAGCCAAGTCGCAGCCGGGAGGGCCTACGAGCAGTACTTC. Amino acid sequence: CASSQVAAGRAYEQYF.

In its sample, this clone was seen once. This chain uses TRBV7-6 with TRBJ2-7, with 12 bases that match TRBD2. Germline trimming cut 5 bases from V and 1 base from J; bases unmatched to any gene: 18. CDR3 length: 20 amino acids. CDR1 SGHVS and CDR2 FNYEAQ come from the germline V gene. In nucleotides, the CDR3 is TGTGCCAGCAGCCCCTCCCGACTAGCGGGAGACTATAGGGAGTCCTACGAGCAGTACTTC. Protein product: CASSPSRLAGDYRESYEQYF.

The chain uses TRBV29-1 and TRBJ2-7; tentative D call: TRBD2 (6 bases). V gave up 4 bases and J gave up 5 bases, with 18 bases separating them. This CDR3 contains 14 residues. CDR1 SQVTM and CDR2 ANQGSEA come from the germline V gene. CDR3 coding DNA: TGCAGCGTTGGGGGGGATCGAGGGTTGAACGAGCAGTACTTC. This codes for CSVGGDRGLNEQYF.

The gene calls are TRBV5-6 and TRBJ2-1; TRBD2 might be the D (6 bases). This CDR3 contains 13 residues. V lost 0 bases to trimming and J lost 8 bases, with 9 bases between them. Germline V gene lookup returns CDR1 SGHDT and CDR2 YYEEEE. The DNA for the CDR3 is TGTGCCAGCAGCTTGGTCTCGGGGGATGAGCAGTTCTTC. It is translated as CASSLVSGDEQFF.

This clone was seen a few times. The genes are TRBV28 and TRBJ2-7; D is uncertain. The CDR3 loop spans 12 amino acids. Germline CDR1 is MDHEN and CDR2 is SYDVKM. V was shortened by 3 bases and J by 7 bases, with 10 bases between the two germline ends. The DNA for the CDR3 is TGTGCCAGCAGTTTTGGGCATCGGGAGCAGTACTTC. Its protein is CASSFGHREQYF.

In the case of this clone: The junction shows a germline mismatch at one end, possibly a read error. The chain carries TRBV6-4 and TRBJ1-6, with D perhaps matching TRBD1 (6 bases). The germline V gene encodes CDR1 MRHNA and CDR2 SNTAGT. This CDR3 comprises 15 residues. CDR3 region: CPSSDSTGRNSPLHF. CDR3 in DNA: TGTCCCAGCAGTGACTCCACAGGGCGAAATTCACCCCTCCACTTT.

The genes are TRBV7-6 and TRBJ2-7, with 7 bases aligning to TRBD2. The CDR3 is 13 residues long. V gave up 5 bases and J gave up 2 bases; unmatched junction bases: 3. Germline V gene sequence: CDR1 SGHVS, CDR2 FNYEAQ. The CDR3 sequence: CASSEGRAYEQYF. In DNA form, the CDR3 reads TGTGCCAGCAGCGAGGGGAGGGCCTACGAGCAGTACTTC.

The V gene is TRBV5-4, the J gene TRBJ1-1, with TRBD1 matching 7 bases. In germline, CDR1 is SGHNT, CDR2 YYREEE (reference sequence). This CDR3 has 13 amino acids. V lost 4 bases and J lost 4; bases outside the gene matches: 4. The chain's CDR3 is CASSLTGVTEAFF. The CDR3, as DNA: TGTGCCAGCAGCCTTACAGGGGTCACTGAAGCTTTCTTT.

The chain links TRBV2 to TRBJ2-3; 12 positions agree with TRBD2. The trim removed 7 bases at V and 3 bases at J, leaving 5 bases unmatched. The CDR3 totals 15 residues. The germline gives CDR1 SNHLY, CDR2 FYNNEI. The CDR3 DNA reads TGTGCCAGCATTCTAGCGGGAGGGCTGACAGATACGCAGTATTTT. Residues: CASILAGGLTDTQYF.

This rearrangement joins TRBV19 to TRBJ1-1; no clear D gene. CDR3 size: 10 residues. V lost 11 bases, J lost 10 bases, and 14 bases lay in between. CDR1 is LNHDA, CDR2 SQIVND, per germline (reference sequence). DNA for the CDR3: TGTGCCGTGACTTACCTCGCAGCTTTCTTT. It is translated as CAVTYLAAFF.

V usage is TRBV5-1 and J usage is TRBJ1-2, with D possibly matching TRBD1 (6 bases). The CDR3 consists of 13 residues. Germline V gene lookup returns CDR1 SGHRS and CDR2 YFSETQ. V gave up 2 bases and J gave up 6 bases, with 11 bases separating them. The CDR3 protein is CASSFSGDNGYTF. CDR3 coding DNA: TGCGCCAGCAGCTTCTCAGGGGACAATGGCTACACCTTC.

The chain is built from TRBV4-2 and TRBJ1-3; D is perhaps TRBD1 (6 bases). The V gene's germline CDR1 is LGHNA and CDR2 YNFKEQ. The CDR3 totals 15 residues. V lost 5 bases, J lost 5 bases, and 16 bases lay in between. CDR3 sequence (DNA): TGTGCCAGCAGCGGACCCGGACAGATGCGAAACACCATATATTTT. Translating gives CASSGPGQMRNTIYF.

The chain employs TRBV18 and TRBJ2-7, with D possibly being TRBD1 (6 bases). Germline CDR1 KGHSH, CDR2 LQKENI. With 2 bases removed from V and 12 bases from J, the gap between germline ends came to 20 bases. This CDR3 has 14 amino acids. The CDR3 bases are TGTGCCAGCTCACCAAGCGGACAGACATTGGACTTGTACTTC. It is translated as CASSPSGQTLDLYF.

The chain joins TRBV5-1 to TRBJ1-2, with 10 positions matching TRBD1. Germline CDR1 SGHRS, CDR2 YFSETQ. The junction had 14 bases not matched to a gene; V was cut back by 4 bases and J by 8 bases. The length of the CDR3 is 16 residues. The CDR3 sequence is CASSTSGTGAAEGYTF. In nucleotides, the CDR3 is TGCGCCAGCAGCACATCCGGGACAGGGGCCGCGGAGGGCTACACCTTC.

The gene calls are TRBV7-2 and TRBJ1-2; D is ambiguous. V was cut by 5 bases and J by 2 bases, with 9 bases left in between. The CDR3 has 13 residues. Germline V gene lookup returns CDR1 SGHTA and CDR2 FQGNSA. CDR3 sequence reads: CASSLDSNYGYTF. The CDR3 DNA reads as TGTGCCAGCAGCCTGGACTCAAACTATGGCTACACCTTC.

Here the CDR3 DNA reads TGTGCCACCAGCAGAGACTATACCGGGACAGGGGGCTTTAGTGAGCAGTTCTTC. Its protein is CATSRDYTGTGGFSEQFF. The chain has TRBV15 and TRBJ2-1; 12 bases are a match to TRBD1. The ends lost 0 bases at V and 9 bases at J; junction bases unmatched: 12. CDR1 and CDR2 from the germline V gene are LNHNV and YYDKDF (reference sequence). This CDR3 contains 18 residues.

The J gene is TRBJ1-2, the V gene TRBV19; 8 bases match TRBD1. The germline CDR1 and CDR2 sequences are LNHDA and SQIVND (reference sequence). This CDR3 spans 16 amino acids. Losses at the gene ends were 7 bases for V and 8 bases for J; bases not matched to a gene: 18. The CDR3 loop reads CASTPGTGNGGRGYTF. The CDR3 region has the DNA TGTGCCAGTACCCCCGGGACAGGCAATGGAGGGAGGGGCTACACCTTC.

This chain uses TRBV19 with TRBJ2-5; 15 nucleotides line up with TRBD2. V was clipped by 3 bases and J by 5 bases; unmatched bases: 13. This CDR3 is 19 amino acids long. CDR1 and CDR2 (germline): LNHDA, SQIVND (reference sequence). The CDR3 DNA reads TGTGCCAGTAGTATCCCGGGGACTAGCGGGAGGAGGAAAGGGGAGACCCAGTACTTC. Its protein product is CASSIPGTSGRRKGETQYF. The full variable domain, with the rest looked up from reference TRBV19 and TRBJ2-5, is DGGITQSPKYLFRKEGQNVTLSCEQNLNHDAMYWYRQDPGQGLRLIYYSQIVNDFQKGDIAEGYSVSREKKESFPLTVTSAQKNPTAFYLCASSIPGTSGRRKGETQYFGPGTRLLVL.

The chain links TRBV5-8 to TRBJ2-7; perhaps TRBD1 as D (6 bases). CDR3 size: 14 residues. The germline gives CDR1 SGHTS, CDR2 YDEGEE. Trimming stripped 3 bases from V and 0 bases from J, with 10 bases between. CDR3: CASSYLGGSYEQYF. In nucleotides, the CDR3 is TGTGCCAGCAGCTATCTAGGGGGCTCCTACGAGCAGTACTTC.

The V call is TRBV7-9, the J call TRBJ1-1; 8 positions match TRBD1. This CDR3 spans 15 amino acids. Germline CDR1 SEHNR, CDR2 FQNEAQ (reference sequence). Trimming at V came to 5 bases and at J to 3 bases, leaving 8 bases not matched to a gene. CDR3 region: CASSLRTGRDTEAFF. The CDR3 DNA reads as TGTGCCAGCAGCCTACGGACAGGGCGGGACACTGAAGCTTTCTTT.

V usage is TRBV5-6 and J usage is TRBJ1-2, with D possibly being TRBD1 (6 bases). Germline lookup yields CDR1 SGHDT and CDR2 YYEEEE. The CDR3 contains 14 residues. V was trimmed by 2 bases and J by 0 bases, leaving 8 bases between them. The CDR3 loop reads CASSFGQPNYGYTF. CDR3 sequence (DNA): TGTGCCAGCAGCTTCGGACAGCCTAACTATGGCTACACCTTC.